These 26 T cell receptor beta chains originate from one sample sequenced in a study of technical replicates of blood from a handful of donors (dated by TCRdb to 2016 to 2017). Libraries were prepared through the immunoSEQ multiplex PCR assay. In TCRdb, the immuneACCESS table is reduced to in-frame sequences with V and J assigned. These tables do not hold every clone; where another copy was compared, an unresolved V gene accounts for under half, and the others remain unexplained. The sample includes approximately 60,000 clones, with approximately 87% observed a single time. The ten biggest clones cover roughly 5% of the sample. Material: PBMCs. The source of these receptors is a human donor in good health. Some clones in this sample may be carry-over from other donors' samples.

V usage is TRBV6-5 and J usage is TRBJ2-1; 12 nucleotides line up with TRBD2. Germline values: CDR1 MNHEY, CDR2 SVGAGI. V gave up 2 bases and J gave up 6 bases; unmatched junction bases: 5. The CDR3 has 16 amino acids. CDR3 DNA sequence: TGTGCCAGCAGTTACCATGGGACTAGCGGGCCCAATGAGCAGTTCTTC. As protein: CASSYHGTSGPNEQFF.

The V gene is TRBV30, the J gene TRBJ1-2, with 10 bases that match TRBD1. CDR3 size: 16 residues. The J segment lost 1 base and the V segment lost 3 bases, leaving 8 bases of the junction unmatched. Germline V CDR1 and CDR2: GTSNPN, SVGIG (reference sequence). The CDR3 DNA reads TGTGCCTGGAGAGCCGAAGGGACAGGGGATAACTATGGCTACACCTTC. It codes for CAWRAEGTGDNYGYTF.

V and J are TRBV7-2 and TRBJ2-1; 9 bases fit TRBD2. Germline CDR1 and CDR2: SGHTA and FQGNSA. This CDR3 contains 16 residues. Unmatched junction bases numbered 3, after V lost 0 bases and J lost 3 bases. The CDR3 spells CASSLASGGFYNEQFF. For the CDR3, the DNA is TGTGCCAGCAGCTTAGCAAGCGGGGGGTTCTACAATGAGCAGTTCTTC.

V and J are TRBV4-2 and TRBJ2-7; D gene unclear. The CDR3 is 17 amino acids. V dropped 0 bases and J dropped 4 bases, with 19 bases sitting between them. The germline CDR1 and CDR2 sequences are LGHNA and YNFKEQ. Here the CDR3 reads CASSQDTTASSAYEQYF. CDR3 nucleotides: TGTGCCAGCAGCCAAGACACTACGGCATCGTCAGCTTACGAGCAGTACTTC.

This chain's CDR3 is CASSIGTRGNTIYF. The CDR3, as DNA: TGTGCCAGTAGTATAGGGACACGTGGAAACACCATATATTTT. The chain employs TRBV19 and TRBJ1-3; a weak D match, TRBD1 (5 bases). The CDR3 is made up of 14 amino acids. Germline CDR1 is LNHDA and CDR2 is SQIVND (reference sequence). V lost 1 base and J 3 bases, leaving 7 bases between the germline ends.

The CDR3 is CASSYSGTGANSPLHF. CDR3 in DNA: TGTGCCAGCAGTTACAGCGGGACAGGCGCTAATTCACCCCTCCACTTT. This sequence joins TRBV6-5 and TRBJ1-6; the match to TRBD1 covers 8 bases. The J segment lost 6 bases and the V segment lost 2 bases, leaving 6 bases of the junction unmatched. The V gene's germline CDR1 is MNHEY and CDR2 SVGAGI. This CDR3 has 16 residues.

This clone was seen just once. This chain links TRBV5-4 with TRBJ2-1; 9 nucleotides agree with TRBD1. This CDR3 comprises 14 residues. J lost 7 bases, V lost 4 bases, and 6 bases had no gene match. Looked up from germline, CDR1 is SGHNT and CDR2 is YYREEE (reference sequence). The CDR3 DNA follows: TGTGCCAGCAGCCCACGGGACAGGGCAAATGAGCAGTTCTTC. Translating it yields CASSPRDRANEQFF.

The chain couples TRBV7-3 to TRBJ1-3; TRBD1 might be the D (6 bases). V gave up 2 bases and J gave up 3 bases, with 17 bases separating them. The length of the CDR3 is 17 residues. Germline loops: CDR1 SGHTA, CDR2 FQGTGA. The CDR3 DNA reads as TGTGCCAGCAGCTTAGGGGGCCAGGGTGTCGGTGGAAACACCATATATTTT. Amino acids: CASSLGGQGVGGNTIYF.

The chain uses TRBV7-9 and TRBJ1-2, with TRBD1 matching over 8 bases. CDR3 length: 18 amino acids. Germline V gene lookup returns CDR1 SEHNR and CDR2 FQNEAQ (reference sequence). V trimming: 7 bases; J trimming: 4 bases; junction bases outside the gene matches: 20. The CDR3 DNA reads as TGTGCCAGCACCGACCAGGGGGCTAATACTCCGGATGGCTATGGCTACACCTTC. This codes for CASTDQGANTPDGYGYTF.

This clone was seen a few times. The rearrangement links TRBV25-1 to TRBJ1-6, with a tentative D call TRBD1 (6 bases). Germline loops: CDR1 MGHDK, CDR2 SYGVNS. The V end lost 2 bases, the J end lost 7 bases, and 9 bases lay between the germline ends. CDR3 length: 14 residues. The DNA for the CDR3 is TGTGCCAGCAGTGAACCGGACAGAAATTCACCCCTCCACTTT. As protein: CASSEPDRNSPLHF. The full variable domain, in which reference TRBV25-1 and TRBJ1-6 provide the parts outside the CDR3, is EADIYQTPRYLVIGTGKKITLECSQTMGHDKMYWYQQDPGMELHLIHYSYGVNSTEKGDLSSESTVSRIRTEHFPLTLESARPSHTSQYLCASSEPDRNSPLHFGNGTRLTVT.

The chain employs TRBV4-1 and TRBJ1-5; 11 bases line up with TRBD1. CDR1 and CDR2 (germline): MGHRA, YSYEKL. The CDR3 totals 16 residues. The V gene end was trimmed by 0 bases and the J gene end by 9 bases; junction bases not matched to a gene: 7. The CDR3 is CASSQDSGTGGLPQHF. The DNA for the CDR3 is TGCGCCAGCAGCCAAGATTCCGGGACAGGGGGTTTGCCCCAGCATTTT.

The chain is built from TRBV4-2 and TRBJ2-5; D is possibly TRBD1 (6 bases). Germline loops: CDR1 LGHNA, CDR2 YNFKEQ. V dropped 3 bases and J dropped 0 bases, with 14 bases sitting between them. This CDR3 region has 16 residues. CDR3 amino acids: CASSQEGGLYQETQYF. CDR3 nucleotide sequence: TGTGCCAGCAGCCAGGAAGGGGGTTTGTACCAAGAGACCCAGTACTTC.

V usage is TRBV5-1 and J usage is TRBJ2-5, with 8 bases fitting TRBD1. V dropped 6 bases and J dropped 5; count of bases not matched to a gene: 6. This CDR3 contains 13 residues. Germline V lookup: CDR1 SGHRS, CDR2 YFSETQ. CDR3 in DNA: TGCGCCAGCACCCAGGGGGCACGGGAGACCCAGTACTTC. Translation: CASTQGARETQYF.

This clone was seen only once. This sequence joins TRBV7-2 and TRBJ2-1; 12 positions match TRBD2. V dropped 5 bases and J dropped 9; count of bases not matched to a gene: 20. The CDR3 contains 19 residues. The germline gives CDR1 SGHTA, CDR2 FQGNSA. The CDR3 DNA reads as TGTGCCAGCAGCGGCCGTGGGCCGAGACTAGCGGGAGAGGTCAGTGAGCAGTTCTTC. The encoded protein is CASSGRGPRLAGEVSEQFF.

The chain links TRBV27 to TRBJ1-5, with 8 positions matching TRBD1. The germline V gene has CDR1 MNHEY and CDR2 SMNVEV (reference sequence). Trimming at V came to 2 bases and at J to 0 bases, leaving 6 bases not matched to a gene. The CDR3 is 17 amino acids. The CDR3 sequence: CASSLRGTGGSNQPQHF. CDR3 coding DNA: TGTGCCAGCAGTTTACGCGGGACAGGAGGTAGCAATCAGCCCCAGCATTTT.

V is TRBV4-2 and J is TRBJ1-2; TRBD1 is a possible D gene (5 bases). Trimming removed 1 base from V and 2 bases from J, with 11 bases in between. Germline values: CDR1 LGHNA, CDR2 YNFKEQ. This CDR3 is built from 15 residues. The CDR3 loop is CASSQASGINYGYTF. In nucleotides, the CDR3 is TGTGCCAGCAGCCAAGCTTCAGGGATAAACTATGGCTACACCTTC.

This rearrangement joins TRBV29-1 to TRBJ2-7; the D gene is possibly TRBD2 (5 bases). V was cut by 7 bases and J by 5 bases, with 18 bases left in between. The germline V gene encodes CDR1 SQVTM and CDR2 ANQGSEA. The CDR3 length is 13 residues. As DNA, the CDR3 is TGCAGCGCTCGCCCTGACTACGAAAACGAGCAGTACTTC. This sequence encodes CSARPDYENEQYF.

The count of this clone is one. The chain joins TRBV6-5 to TRBJ2-7, with 8 bases matching TRBD1. Germline V gene lookup returns CDR1 MNHEY and CDR2 SVGAGI. Unmatched junction bases numbered 8, after V lost 8 bases and J lost 2 bases. The CDR3 contains 14 residues. The CDR3 loop is CASRPRQGTYEQYF. DNA for the CDR3: TGTGCCAGCCGCCCAAGACAGGGGACCTACGAGCAGTACTTC.

The V and J genes are TRBV13 and TRBJ2-1, with 9 bases matching TRBD2. The V segment lost 2 bases and the J segment 6 bases; nucleotides outside the gene matches: 8. CDR1 and CDR2 from the germline V gene are PRHDT and FYEKMQ (reference sequence). The CDR3 extends over 16 amino acids. The CDR3 nucleotides are TGTGCCAGCAGCTTATTTGCGGGAGGGCCAAGCAATGAGCAGTTCTTC. This sequence encodes CASSLFAGGPSNEQFF.

The chain recombines TRBV2 with TRBJ2-7; no definite D call. V lost 5 bases and J lost 0, with 17 bases in between. The CDR3 runs to 16 residues. Germline CDR1 is SNHLY and CDR2 is FYNNEI. The CDR3 here is CASSPLPGSSSYEQYF. The CDR3 nucleotides are TGTGCCAGCAGTCCCCTCCCCGGGTCCAGCTCCTACGAGCAGTACTTC. The full variable domain, completed using reference TRBV2 and TRBJ2-7, is EPEVTQTPSHQVTQMGQEVILRCVPISNHLYFYWYRQILGQKVEFLVSFYNNEISEKSEIFDDQFSVERPDGSNFTLKIRSTKLEDSAMYFCASSPLPGSSSYEQYFGPGTRLTVT.

The chain combines TRBV7-2 with TRBJ2-3; 10 bases match TRBD2. Germline V lookup: CDR1 SGHTA, CDR2 FQGNSA. V lost 4 bases and J lost 2; bases outside the gene matches: 12. The CDR3 is made up of 18 amino acids. In DNA, the CDR3 is TGTGCCAGCAGCTCAACCAGACTTAGCGGGGGGAACACAGATACGCAGTATTTT. Residues: CASSSTRLSGGNTDTQYF.

V usage is TRBV18 and J usage is TRBJ2-6, with 7 bases aligning to TRBD1. The CDR3 totals 18 residues. Unmatched junction bases numbered 8, after V lost 3 bases and J lost 0 bases. The germline V gene has CDR1 KGHSH and CDR2 LQKENI. CDR3 sequence (DNA): TGTGCCAGCTCACCGCCGGGACAGCCCAACTCTGGGGCCAACGTCCTGACTTTC. Its protein is CASSPPGQPNSGANVLTF.

This clone came up a few times. The CDR3: CASSESTGGGKGYTF. CDR3 in DNA: TGCGCCAGCAGTGAGTCGACAGGGGGCGGGAAAGGCTACACCTTC. The chain employs TRBV10-1 and TRBJ1-2, with 10 bases aligning to TRBD1. Germline assignment: CDR1 WNHNN and CDR2 SYGVQD (reference sequence). With 0 bases clipped from V and 8 bases from J, the junction kept 6 bases outside the gene matches. This CDR3 has 15 amino acids.

The chain has TRBV5-6 and TRBJ1-4, with D uncertain. V was cut by 2 bases and J by 6 bases, with 8 bases left in between. There are 13 residues in the CDR3. Per the germline V gene, CDR1 is SGHDT and CDR2 is YYEEEE. The CDR3 protein is CASSLRRYEKLFF. DNA of the CDR3: TGTGCCAGCAGCTTAAGGCGGTATGAAAAACTGTTTTTT. Supplemented by reference TRBV5-6 and TRBJ1-4, the full variable domain reads DAGVTQSPTHLIKTRGQQVTLRCSPKSGHDTVSWYQQALGQGPQFIFQYYEEEERQRGNFPDRFSGHQFPNYSSELNVNALLLGDSALYLCASSLRRYEKLFFGSGTQLSVL.

The chain carries TRBV12-5 and TRBJ1-1, with 8 bases fitting TRBD1. Germline V lookup: CDR1 LGHNT, CDR2 FRNRAP. The CDR3 runs to 13 residues. The junction had 12 bases not matched to a gene; V was cut back by 6 bases and J by 12 bases. CDR3 DNA: TGTGCTAGTGGCCTCTCCGACAGGGGCATGACTTTCTTT. This translates into CASGLSDRGMTFF. The full variable domain, rest sourced from reference TRBV12-5 and TRBJ1-1, is DARVTQTPRHKVTEMGQEVTMRCQPILGHNTVFWYRQTMMQGLELLAYFRNRAPLDDSGMPKDRFSAEMPDATLATLKIQPSEPRDSAVYFCASGLSDRGMTFFGQGTRLTVV.

This clone was counted a single time. V is TRBV5-1 and J is TRBJ2-2; TRBD1 agrees at 10 bases. V lost 3 bases and J lost 4; bases outside the gene matches: 3. This CDR3 has 15 residues. CDR1 is SGHRS, CDR2 YFSETQ, per germline. The CDR3 DNA follows: TGCGCCAGCAGCTCGACAGGGGGCAGCACCGGGGAGCTGTTTTTT. The encoded protein is CASSSTGGSTGELFF.